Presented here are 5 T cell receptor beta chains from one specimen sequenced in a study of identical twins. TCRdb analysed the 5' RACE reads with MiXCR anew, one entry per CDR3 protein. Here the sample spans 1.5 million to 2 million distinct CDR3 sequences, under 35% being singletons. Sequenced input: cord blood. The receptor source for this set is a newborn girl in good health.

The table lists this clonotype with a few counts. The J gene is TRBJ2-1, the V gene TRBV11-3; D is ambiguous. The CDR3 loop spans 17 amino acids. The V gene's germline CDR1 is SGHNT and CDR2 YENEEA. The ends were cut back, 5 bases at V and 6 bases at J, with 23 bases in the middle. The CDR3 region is CASSPTFSGPYFNEQFF. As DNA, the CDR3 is TGTGCCAGCAGCCCGACTTTTTCCGGACCCTACTTCAATGAGCAGTTCTTC.

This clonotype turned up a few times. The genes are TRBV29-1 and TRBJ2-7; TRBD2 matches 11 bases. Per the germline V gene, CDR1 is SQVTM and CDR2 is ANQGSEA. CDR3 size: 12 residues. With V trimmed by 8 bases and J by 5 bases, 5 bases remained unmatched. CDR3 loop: CSSQTSGDEQYF. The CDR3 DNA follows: TGCAGCTCCCAGACTAGCGGGGACGAGCAGTACTTC.

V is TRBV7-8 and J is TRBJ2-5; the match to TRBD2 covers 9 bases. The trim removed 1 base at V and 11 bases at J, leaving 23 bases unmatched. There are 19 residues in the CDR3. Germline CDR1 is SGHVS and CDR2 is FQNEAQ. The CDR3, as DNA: TGTGCCAGCAGCTTAGTTTTGCGGGGGGGCCAGGGATCCTGGAATGAGCAGTACTTC. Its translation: CASSLVLRGGQGSWNEQYF.

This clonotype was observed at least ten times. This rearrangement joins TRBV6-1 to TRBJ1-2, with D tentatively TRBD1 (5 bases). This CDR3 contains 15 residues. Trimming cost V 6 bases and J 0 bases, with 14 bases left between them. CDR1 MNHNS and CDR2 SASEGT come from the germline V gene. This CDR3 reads CASRRAGQANYGYTF. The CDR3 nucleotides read TGTGCCAGCAGACGGGCAGGGCAAGCTAACTATGGCTACACCTTC.

The CDR3 DNA reads as TGCAGTGCTAGGCCGACAGTGACCTACGAGCAGTACTTC. This encodes CSARPTVTYEQYF. The chain combines TRBV20-1 with TRBJ2-7; the D gene is possibly TRBD1 (5 bases). Germline CDR1 reads DFQATT; CDR2 reads SNEGSKA (reference sequence). CDR3 length: 13 amino acids. Trimming pared 3 bases from V and 2 bases from J, leaving 11 bases between.